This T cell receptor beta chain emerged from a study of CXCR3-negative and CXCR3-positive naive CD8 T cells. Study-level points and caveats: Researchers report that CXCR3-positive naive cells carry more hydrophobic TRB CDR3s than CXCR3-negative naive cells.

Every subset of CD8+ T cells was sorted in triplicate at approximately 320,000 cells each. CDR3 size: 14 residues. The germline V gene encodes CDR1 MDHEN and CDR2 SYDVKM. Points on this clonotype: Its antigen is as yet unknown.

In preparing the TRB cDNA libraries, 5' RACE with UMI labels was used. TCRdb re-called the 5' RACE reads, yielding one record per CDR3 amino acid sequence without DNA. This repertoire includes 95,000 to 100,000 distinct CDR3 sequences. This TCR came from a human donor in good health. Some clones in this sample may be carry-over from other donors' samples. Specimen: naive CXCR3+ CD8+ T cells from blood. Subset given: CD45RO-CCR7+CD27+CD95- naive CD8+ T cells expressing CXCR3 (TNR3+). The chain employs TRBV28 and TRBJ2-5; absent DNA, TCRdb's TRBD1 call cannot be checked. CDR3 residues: CASSSDRVQETQYF.